This T cell receptor beta chain stems from a study of identical twins. General study points: Beta clonotypes that were abundant in cord blood contained fewer insertions, a pattern absent from memory repertoires. Low generation probability was overrepresented in out-of-frame alpha sequences shared by twins.

Concerning this clonotype itself: The antigen is undetermined.

Germline CDR1 and CDR2: ENHRY and SYGVKD. This CDR3 is built from 12 residues. Trimming cost V 7 bases and J 4 bases, with 10 bases left between them. TCRdb reprocessed the 5' RACE reads with MiXCR, giving one entry per CDR3 protein. The sample consists of more than 400,000 distinct CDR3 sequences, around 15% of them appearing once. This sample also belongs to another study, concerning yellow fever vaccine responses in identical twins. That work adds: Twins reportedly appeared to share part of their vaccine T cell response while keeping part individual.

The chain is built from TRBV10-3 and TRBJ1-2, with a possible D match to TRBD1 (5 bases). The sequence derives from a woman under 30 in good health. Input material: CD4+ T cells sorted from blood. CDR3 DNA sequence: TGTGCCATCAAGGCAGGGATCTATGGCTACACCTTC. It is translated as CAIKAGIYGYTF.